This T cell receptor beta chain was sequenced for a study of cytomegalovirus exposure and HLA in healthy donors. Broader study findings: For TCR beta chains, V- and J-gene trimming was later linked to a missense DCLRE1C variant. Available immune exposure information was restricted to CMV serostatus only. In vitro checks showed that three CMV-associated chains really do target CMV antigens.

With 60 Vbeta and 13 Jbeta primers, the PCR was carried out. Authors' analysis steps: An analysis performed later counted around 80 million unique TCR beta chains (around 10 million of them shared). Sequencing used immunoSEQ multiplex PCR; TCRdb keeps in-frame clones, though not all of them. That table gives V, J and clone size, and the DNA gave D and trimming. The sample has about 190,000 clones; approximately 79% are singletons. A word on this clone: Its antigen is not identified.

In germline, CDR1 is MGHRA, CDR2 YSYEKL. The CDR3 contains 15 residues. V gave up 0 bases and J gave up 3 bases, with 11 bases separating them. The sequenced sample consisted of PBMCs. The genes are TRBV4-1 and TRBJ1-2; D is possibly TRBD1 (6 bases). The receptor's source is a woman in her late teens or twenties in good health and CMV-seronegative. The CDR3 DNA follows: TGCGCCAGCAGCCAAGATCGGCCAGGGGACTATGGCTACACCTTC. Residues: CASSQDRPGDYGYTF.